The TCR beta chain described here comes from a study of blood T cell repertoires in COVID-19. Whole-study context: From the United States, Italy and Spain came samples of acute and convalescent COVID-19.

Trimming shortened V by 5 bases and J by 4 bases, and 17 bases separated the two germline ends. The germline gives CDR1 WSHSY, CDR2 SAAADI. This CDR3 contains 15 residues. In the original workflow: By means of reference gene primer amplification, nucleated cell counts were estimated. TCRdb's table, derived via immunoSEQ multiplex PCR, lists solely in-frame clones and lacks some. V and J calls and clone size are copied from that table; D and trimming were computed from the DNA. The data show roughly 230,000 clones, around 89% seen once. V and J are TRBV10-2 and TRBJ1-2, with D perhaps TRBD1 (5 bases). The sequencing input was peripheral blood. This clonotype originated in a woman aged 55-70 years with COVID-19, enrolled during active disease. The DNA for the CDR3 is TGCGCCAGCAGTCCCTCCCGGGGGGGACGCTATGGCTACACCTTC. This translates into CASSPSRGGRYGYTF.